These T cell receptor beta chains were read from a single sample in a study of cytomegalovirus exposure and HLA in healthy donors. Produced via immunoSEQ multiplex PCR; TCRdb's table is partial and in-frame only. This repertoire includes 65,000 to 95,000 clones. Source material: PBMCs. The receptors shown here come from a woman aged 55 to 70 in good health and CMV-seronegative. Both conserved end residues are trimmed from each CDR3. Clone size is shown for a subset of rows, as once, few, many or a class of expanded clone.

v_call clone_size cdr3_aa
TRBV6-5 NA ASSFLQGARLYEQY
TRBV5-4 NA ASSLPNRAPNSPLH
TRBV5-4 NA ASSSPGLAELEAKNIQY
TRBV27 NA ASSLPGQGLRTQY
TRBV5-1 NA ASSLDGTPDEQF
TRBV4-1 NA ASSQDEAERTEAF
TRBV19 NA AGSSTPNSGANVLT
TRBV6-5 NA ASMTSGRQGETQY
TRBV6-5 NA ASSYFRGQETQY
TRBV5-1 NA ASSGSGTNTDTQY
TRBV6-1 NA ASSATHRTTSYEQY
TRBV28 NA ASSQGGGYEQY
TRBV11-3 NA ASSARGRDEQF
TRBV7-2 NA ASSLVRQGWTEAF
TRBV9 NA ASSVGLSGYNEQF
TRBV27 NA ASSLSGGENTEAF
TRBV7-9 medium-sized ASSLLITGGNNEQF
TRBV19 NA ASSTGQWNNQPQH
TRBV7-3 NA ASSGPGQEGPGSYEQY
TRBV5-8 NA ASSLAIPDYYNEQF
TRBV7-9 NA ASSLAEGKGQPQH
TRBV5-4 NA ASSLYSGTGENIQY
TRBV19 NA ASSSLAGGAGEQF
TRBV10-3 NA AISEVGVGAYEQY
TRBV27 NA ASSLGGGSPYEQY
TRBV25-1 NA ASSESIRGNSPLH
TRBV28 NA ASRVTGISQPQH
TRBV7-6 NA ASSSGQGVSGYT
TRBV9 NA ASGDGRLTDTQY
TRBV10-1 NA ASSDSDFQRNEQF
TRBV7-9 NA ASSLGASQETQY
TRBV28 NA ASSLPAARGLAGGYHEQY
TRBV7-3 NA ASSSGTSGSRTGELF
TRBV19 NA ASSPGDSGGFTGANVLT
TRBV18 NA ASGSPGLASTDTQY
TRBV28 NA ASSGQSNTIY
TRBV4-2 NA ASSQELGTDTQY
TRBV6-4 NA ATGEADTQY
TRBV19 NA ASSDISRAMGGYT
TRBV7-9 NA ASSSRTGATDTQY
TRBV4-1 NA ASSRQDYGYT
TRBV18 NA ASSPPDRVNQPQH
TRBV28 NA ASSVGQLLETQY
TRBV7-2 NA ASSSAGTATLAKTYEQY
TRBV28 NA ASSLRTIYSYEQY
TRBV6-5 NA ASSYSDRDGNTIY
TRBV7-8 NA ASSLDGGSSYEQY
TRBV19 NA ASSYQGNTEAF
TRBV11-2 NA ASSLGDSRSQY
TRBV27 NA ASSLTLDITYGYT
TRBV7-3 NA ASSPLGASTGANVLT
TRBV30 NA AWSTGETIAAQH
TRBV7-2 NA ASSARRGNEQF
TRBV18 NA ASSPSGLSDTEAF
TRBV27 NA ASSLGGALRETQY